This is a list of T cell receptor beta chains from one sample in a study of identical twins. TCRdb recomputed calls from the 5' RACE reads with MiXCR, one row per CDR3 protein. Among under 300,000 distinct CDR3 sequences, over 12% were seen once, and the ten largest hold 7% to 9%. What was sequenced was memory (CD45RO+) T cells sorted from blood. The receptors here all came from a woman under 30 in good health. Each CDR3 is given with its conserved first and last residue. A D gene is named only where the DNA matches it firmly. Part of the rows lack a size; the others show once, few, many or a class for expanded clones.

V gene	clone size	J gene	D gene	CDR3 protein	CDR3 DNA
TRBV7-2	NA	TRBJ1-2	NA	CASSPIGGGAYGYTF	TGTGCCAGCAGCCCGATAGGTGGCGGAGCCTATGGCTACACCTTC
TRBV20-1	many	TRBJ2-7	TRBD2	CSAPGLAGGREQYF	TGCAGTGCTCCCGGGCTAGCGGGGGGTCGGGAGCAGTACTTC
TRBV3-1	few	TRBJ2-7	TRBD1	CASSHGQGASAGQYF	TGTGCCAGCAGCCACGGACAGGGGGCTTCGGCCGGGCAGTACTTC
TRBV3-1	many	TRBJ1-6	TRBD1	CASSQAGTANSPLHF	TGTGCCAGCAGCCAAGCCGGGACAGCCAATTCACCCCTCCACTTT
TRBV2	few	TRBJ2-5	TRBD1	CASSEDRGRKTQYF	TGTGCCAGCAGTGAAGACAGGGGCAGAAAGACCCAGTACTTC
TRBV12-3/TRBV12-4	NA	TRBJ2-3	NA	CASSPRDSTDTQYF	TGTGCCAGCAGTCCTCGGGACAGCACAGATACGCAGTATTTT
TRBV5-1	NA	TRBJ2-7	NA	CASSLEADEQYF	TGCGCCAGCAGCTTGGAAGCGGACGAGCAGTACTTC
TRBV12-3/TRBV12-4	NA	TRBJ2-1	NA	CASRYGPHPNEQFF	TGTGCCAGCAGATATGGACCGCACCCGAATGAGCAGTTCTTC
TRBV7-9	NA	TRBJ2-7	TRBD1	CASSRDRAGADEQYF	TGTGCCAGCAGCAGAGACAGGGCCGGGGCCGACGAGCAGTACTTC
TRBV5-1	many	TRBJ2-6	NA	CASSSSGVLSGANVLTF	TGCGCCAGCAGTTCCTCAGGAGTTCTTTCTGGGGCCAACGTCCTGACTTTC
TRBV2	NA	TRBJ2-7	TRBD2	CASSDWTSGATYEQYF	TGTGCCAGCAGTGACTGGACTAGCGGGGCAACCTACGAGCAGTACTTC
TRBV7-3	few	TRBJ2-7	NA	CASSERSRQYF	TGTGCCAGCAGCGAAAGGTCCAGGCAGTACTTC
TRBV11-2	few	TRBJ2-5	NA	CASSFGGWQETQYF	TGTGCCAGCAGCTTTGGAGGCTGGCAAGAGACCCAGTACTTC
TRBV5-1	NA	TRBJ2-5	NA	CASKDGPNQWETQYF	TGCGCCAGCAAAGACGGTCCCAATCAATGGGAGACCCAGTACTTC
TRBV7-3	many	TRBJ2-2	TRBD2	CASGSGGNTGELFF	TGTGCCAGCGGGAGCGGGGGCAACACCGGGGAGCTGTTTTTT
TRBV5-6	NA	TRBJ2-7	NA	CASSLYRRRGVPYEQYF	TGTGCCAGCAGCTTGTACAGGAGGCGGGGAGTGCCCTACGAGCAGTACTTC
TRBV19	NA	TRBJ2-7	NA	CASTESYEQYF	TGTGCCAGTACGGAGAGCTACGAGCAGTACTTC
TRBV10-3	few	TRBJ2-3	TRBD2	CATAGGSTDTQYF	TGTGCCACAGCGGGAGGCAGCACAGATACGCAGTATTTT
TRBV9	few	TRBJ2-7	TRBD1	CASSYGQGVDEQYF	TGTGCCAGCAGCTACGGACAGGGGGTCGACGAGCAGTACTTC
TRBV5-1	NA	TRBJ1-1	TRBD1	CASSLQGQGTEAFF	TGCGCCAGCAGCTTACAGGGGCAGGGGACTGAAGCTTTCTTT
TRBV14	few	TRBJ2-4	TRBD2	CASSQEPQLAGGRAKNIQYF	TGTGCCAGCAGCCAGGAGCCCCAGCTAGCGGGGGGGAGAGCCAAAAACATTCAGTACTTC
TRBV12-5	few	TRBJ2-3	NA	CASGLRLSSTDTQYF	TGTGCTAGTGGTTTGAGGCTATCTAGCACAGATACGCAGTATTTT
TRBV19	few	TRBJ2-7	TRBD2	CASSKGLAATEQYF	TGTGCCAGTAGTAAGGGACTAGCGGCTACCGAGCAGTACTTC
TRBV10-3	few	TRBJ1-5	NA	CAIRRGAGNDQPQHF	TGTGCCATCCGAAGAGGGGCAGGGAATGATCAGCCCCAGCATTTT
TRBV6-5	few	TRBJ1-1	NA	CASSFRDGVEAFF	TGTGCCAGCAGTTTCAGGGACGGGGTTGAAGCTTTCTTT
TRBV7-9	NA	TRBJ1-2	NA	CASSPITFVGNYGYTF	TGTGCCAGCAGCCCGATTACCTTCGTAGGGAACTATGGCTACACCTTC
TRBV12-3/TRBV12-4	few	TRBJ1-6	TRBD1	CASTHRGTGGAGSPLHF	TGTGCCAGCACCCACAGGGGGACAGGGGGCGCGGGTTCACCCCTCCACTTT
TRBV5-1	few	TRBJ1-1	TRBD1	CASSTQGAVTEAFF	TGCGCCAGCAGCACCCAGGGGGCCGTCACTGAAGCTTTCTTT
TRBV9	few	TRBJ2-1	NA	CASSLQGNLGNEQFF	TGTGCCAGCAGCCTCCAGGGAAATCTTGGCAATGAGCAGTTCTTC
TRBV11-1	few	TRBJ2-1	TRBD1	CASSLGRRDRTYNEQFF	TGTGCCAGCAGCTTAGGGAGGCGGGACAGGACCTACAATGAGCAGTTCTTC
TRBV20-1	many	TRBJ2-7	NA	CSGRDRLYEQYF	TGCAGTGGAAGGGACCGGCTGTACGAGCAGTACTTC
TRBV12-3/TRBV12-4	many	TRBJ2-1	NA	CASSLGGGNPNEQFF	TGTGCCAGCAGTTTAGGCGGCGGGAACCCCAATGAGCAGTTCTTC
TRBV20-1	NA	TRBJ1-2	NA	CSARSEANYGYTF	TGCAGTGCTAGATCAGAAGCTAACTATGGCTACACCTTC
TRBV20-1	NA	TRBJ2-3	NA	CSAHGTSPRTDTQYF	TGCAGTGCTCACGGAACTTCCCCCCGCACAGATACGCAGTATTTT
TRBV20-1	NA	TRBJ2-5	TRBD2	CIPGGGYQETQYF	TGCATCCCGGGGGGGGGATACCAAGAGACCCAGTACTTC
TRBV7-2	many	TRBJ1-2	NA	CASRRTEDGYTF	TGTGCCAGCCGCAGGACAGAGGATGGCTACACCTTC
TRBV20-1	few	TRBJ2-1	NA	CSARPELVFNEQFF	TGCAGTGCTAGGCCGGAACTGGTTTTTAATGAGCAGTTCTTC
TRBV5-6	few	TRBJ2-6	NA	CASSPYVSGANVLTF	TGTGCCAGCAGCCCCTACGTCTCTGGGGCCAACGTCCTGACTTTC
TRBV5-1	NA	TRBJ1-6	TRBD1	CASSLQGQGNSPLHF	TGCGCCAGCAGCTTACAGGGACAGGGAAATTCACCCCTCCACTTT
TRBV7-9	few	TRBJ1-2	NA	CASSLGTPHGYTF	TGTGCCAGCAGCTTAGGGACACCTCATGGCTACACCTTC
TRBV6-2/TRBV6-3	few	TRBJ2-1	TRBD2	CASSYPSGNYNEQFF	TGTGCCAGCAGTTACCCTAGCGGGAACTACAATGAGCAGTTCTTC
TRBV20-1	NA	TRBJ1-6	NA	CSARDLPGYSPLHF	TGCAGTGCTAGAGATCTCCCCGGATATTCACCCCTCCACTTT
TRBV3-1	few	TRBJ1-1	NA	CASSQDTTEAFF	TGTGCCAGCAGCCAAGATACCACTGAAGCTTTCTTT
TRBV9	few	TRBJ2-7	NA	CASGSRVGYEQYF	TGTGCCAGTGGGAGCAGGGTTGGCTACGAGCAGTACTTC
TRBV6-1	many	TRBJ2-5	TRBD1	CASSSRGYQETQYF	TGTGCCAGCAGCTCCAGGGGGTACCAAGAGACCCAGTACTTC
TRBV11-3	NA	TRBJ2-1	TRBD2	CASSLLAGGNYEQFF	TGTGCCAGCAGCTTGCTAGCGGGGGGTAATTATGAGCAGTTCTTC